Sequencing of this TCR beta chain was carried out in a study of blood T cell repertoires in COVID-19. As for the study in general: In each case, the material was cDNA or gDNA derived from T cells, B-cell-depleted T cells, or PBMCs.

The repertoire was sequenced with immunoSEQ multiplex PCR; TCRdb's copy has only in-frame clones and lacks some. The sample lists roughly 420,000 clones; over 75% were seen once. There are 14 residues in the CDR3. V gave up 7 bases and J gave up 4 bases; unmatched junction bases: 7. Germline V gene data show CDR1 as SGHRS and CDR2 as YFSETQ. This chain connects TRBV5-1 to TRBJ1-4; TRBD1 matches at 7 bases. The clonotype comes from a woman aged 25 to 39 with acute COVID-19. Input material: PBMCs or T cells enriched from blood (not recorded which). The CDR3 here is CASRQGGLNEKLFF. In DNA, the CDR3 is TGCGCCAGCCGCCAGGGGGGCCTTAATGAAAAACTGTTTTTT.